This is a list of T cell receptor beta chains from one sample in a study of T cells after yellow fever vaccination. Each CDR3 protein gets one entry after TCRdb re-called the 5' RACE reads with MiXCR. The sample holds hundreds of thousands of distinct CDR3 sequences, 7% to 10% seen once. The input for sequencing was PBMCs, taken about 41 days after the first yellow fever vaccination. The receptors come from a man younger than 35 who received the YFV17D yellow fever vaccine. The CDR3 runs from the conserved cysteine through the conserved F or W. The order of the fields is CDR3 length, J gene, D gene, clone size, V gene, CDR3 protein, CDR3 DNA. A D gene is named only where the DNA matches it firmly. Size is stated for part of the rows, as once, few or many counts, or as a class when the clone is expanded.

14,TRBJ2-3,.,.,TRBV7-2,CASSLNLGADTQYF,TGTGCCAGCAGCTTGAACTTGGGGGCAGATACGCAGTATTTT
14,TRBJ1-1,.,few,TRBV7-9,CASSYSDGWTEAFF,TGTGCCAGCAGCTATAGCGACGGCTGGACTGAAGCTTTCTTT
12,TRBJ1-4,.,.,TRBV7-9,CASSLQGEKLFF,TGTGCCAGCAGCTTACAGGGAGAAAAACTGTTTTTT
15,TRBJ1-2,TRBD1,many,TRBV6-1,CASSDPGQGTYGYTF,TGTGCCAGCAGTGACCCGGGACAGGGGACCTATGGCTACACCTTC
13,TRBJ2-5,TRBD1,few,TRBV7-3,CASSIQGRETQYF,TGTGCCAGCAGCATACAGGGGAGAGAGACCCAGTACTTC
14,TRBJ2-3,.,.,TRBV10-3,CAISDGGAGDTQYF,TGTGCCATCAGTGACGGGGGCGCGGGAGATACGCAGTATTTT
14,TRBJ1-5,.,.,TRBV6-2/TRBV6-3,CASSRPGEQQPQHF,TGTGCCAGCAGCCGGCCAGGGGAACAGCAGCCCCAGCATTTT
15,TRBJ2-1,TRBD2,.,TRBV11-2,CASSPRTSSYNEQFF,TGTGCCAGCAGCCCGAGGACTAGTTCCTACAATGAGCAGTTCTTC
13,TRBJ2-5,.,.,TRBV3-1,CASSQWQQETQYF,TGTGCCAGCAGCCAGTGGCAGCAAGAGACCCAGTACTTC
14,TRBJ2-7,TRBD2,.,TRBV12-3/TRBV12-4,CASSSLAGGREQYF,TGTGCCAGCAGTAGTCTAGCGGGGGGGCGGGAGCAGTACTTC
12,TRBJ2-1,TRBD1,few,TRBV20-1,CRAGQGINEQFF,TGCAGGGCTGGACAGGGTATAAATGAGCAGTTCTTC
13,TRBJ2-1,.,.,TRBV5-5,CASSLMSSNEQFF,TGTGCCAGCAGCTTGATGAGCTCCAATGAGCAGTTCTTC
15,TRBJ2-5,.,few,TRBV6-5,CASSSPGLREETQYF,TGTGCCAGCAGTTCCCCCGGCTTGCGGGAAGAGACCCAGTACTTC
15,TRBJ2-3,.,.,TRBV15,CATSRDRSSADTQYF,TGTGCCACCAGCAGAGATAGGTCGTCAGCAGATACGCAGTATTTT
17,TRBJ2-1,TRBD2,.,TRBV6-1,CASRSGLAGKGYNEQFF,TGTGCCAGCAGGTCGGGACTAGCGGGGAAGGGTTACAATGAGCAGTTCTTC
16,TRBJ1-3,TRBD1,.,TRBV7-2,CASSLAGTVSGNTIYF,TGTGCCAGCAGCTTAGCCGGGACAGTCTCTGGAAACACCATATATTTT
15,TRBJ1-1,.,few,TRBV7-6,CASSHDPGGNTEAFF,TGTGCCAGCAGCCATGACCCCGGGGGGAACACTGAAGCTTTCTTT
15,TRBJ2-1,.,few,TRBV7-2,CASNGAGSSYNEQFF,TGTGCCAGCAACGGTGCAGGGAGCTCCTACAATGAGCAGTTCTTC
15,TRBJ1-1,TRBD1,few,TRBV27,CASSPRRDRGFKAFF,TGTGCCAGCAGTCCCCGACGAGACAGGGGTTTTAAAGCTTTCTTT
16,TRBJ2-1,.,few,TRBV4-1,CASSQDETNLYNEQFF,TGCGCCAGCAGCCAAGATGAGACTAACCTCTACAATGAGCAGTTCTTC